Listed below are T cell receptor beta chains from one sample, sequenced in a study of cytomegalovirus exposure and HLA in healthy donors. The repertoire was sequenced with immunoSEQ multiplex PCR; TCRdb's copy has only in-frame clones and lacks some. The sample includes roughly 70,000 clones, roughly four fifths seen only once; the top ten take 1.9%. The sequenced sample consisted of PBMCs. The receptors shown here come from a man between 18 and 29 years old in good health and CMV-seronegative. Both conserved end residues are part of each CDR3. Clone size is given for some rows only: seen once, a few or many times, or a class if the clone is expanded.

TRBJ1-1,-,17,TRBV4-2,CASSQGQVSGPNTEAFF
TRBJ1-2,few,14,TRBV27,CASSRTGSSYGYTF
TRBJ2-7,-,14,TRBV5-8,CASSFSQVIYEQYF
TRBJ1-1,few,14,TRBV5-1,CASSKNSGGGEAFF
TRBJ2-3,once,16,TRBV5-1,CASSSSQGAVTDTQYF
TRBJ1-5,few,13,TRBV6-8,CASSKDNNQPQHF
TRBJ2-7,-,15,TRBV6-5,CASSRVVGADYEQYF
TRBJ2-7,-,15,TRBV4-3,CASSLSGTGNYEQCF
TRBJ1-1,-,14,TRBV6-6,CASSPGSRNTEAFF
TRBJ2-5,-,13,TRBV2,CASSELPRETQYF
TRBJ2-7,-,14,TRBV11-1,CASSKREGRYEQYF
TRBJ2-6,-,18,TRBV18,CASSPTGKEGSGANVLTF
TRBJ1-1,-,15,TRBV10-1,CASSRTSVGVPEAFF
TRBJ2-1,-,13,TRBV30,CAWRIDRDNEQFF
TRBJ1-1,-,14,TRBV25-1,CASIPQGRGPEAFF
TRBJ2-7,-,16,TRBV28,CASSFSRGTATYEQYF
TRBJ2-7,-,12,TRBV6-5,CASRKKQGEQYF
TRBJ2-7,-,14,TRBV7-9,CSSSLFTAAYEQYF
TRBJ1-5,-,17,TRBV19,CASSITAGQGINQPQHF
TRBJ2-5,-,14,TRBV7-2,CASSSGTGWETQYF
TRBJ2-1,-,16,TRBV7-3,CASSLISGMGNNEQFF
TRBJ1-4,few,16,TRBV10-3,CAISESWYRDDEKLFF
TRBJ2-3,-,14,TRBV7-2,CASSPGSGTDTQYF
TRBJ1-2,-,12,TRBV27,CASSFRGAGYTF
TRBJ1-1,-,13,TRBV30,CAWSAQGDTEAFF
TRBJ1-1,few,16,TRBV2,CASSVTSLGLGTEAFF
TRBJ2-7,-,19,TRBV10-3,CAIRQAGGSQTHLSYEQYF
TRBJ2-7,few,14,TRBV5-4,CASSLGAGSYEQYF
TRBJ1-2,once,14,TRBV27,CASSPTGGGNGYTF
TRBJ2-3,-,15,TRBV4-3,CASSQAQGYTDTQYF
TRBJ1-2,-,14,TRBV7-2,CASSLDAANYGYTF
TRBJ2-4,-,13,TRBV11-3,CASSISGVDIQYF
TRBJ2-1,-,17,TRBV4-3,CASSQDRTRGFLNEQFF
-,-,14,TRBV5-5,CASISTGVIYEQYF
TRBJ1-3,-,16,TRBV7-9,CASSPGGQGSGNTIYF
TRBJ1-2,-,17,TRBV7-9,CASSPGQGGNRNYGYTF
TRBJ2-5,-,15,TRBV18,CASSPTLAGLETQYF